Listed here is a single TCR beta chain. Original methodology: The assay estimated nucleated cells by amplifying reference gene primers. Generated by immunoSEQ multiplex PCR, the TCRdb table keeps only in-frame clones and is missing some. Clone size and the V and J calls come from that table; the DNA yielded D and trimming. The sample comprises 200,000 to 250,000 clones, 86% of which are singletons, and 9% to 15% rests with the top ten. CDR3 length: 16 amino acids. Germline-derived CDR1 and CDR2 are SGHRS and YFSETQ. The germline V and J ends were trimmed by 4 bases and 6 bases, with 21 bases remaining between them. The data derive from a study of blood T cell repertoires in COVID-19.

Material: peripheral blood. The sequence was obtained from a man older than 75 with acute or convalescent COVID-19. The J gene is TRBJ2-3, the V gene TRBV5-1, with a possible D match to TRBD2 (7 bases). CDR3 sequence (DNA): TGCGCCAGCAGCCCGCTTCAGGTGGGGGGGCCCGATACGCAGTATTTT. It codes for CASSPLQVGGPDTQYF.